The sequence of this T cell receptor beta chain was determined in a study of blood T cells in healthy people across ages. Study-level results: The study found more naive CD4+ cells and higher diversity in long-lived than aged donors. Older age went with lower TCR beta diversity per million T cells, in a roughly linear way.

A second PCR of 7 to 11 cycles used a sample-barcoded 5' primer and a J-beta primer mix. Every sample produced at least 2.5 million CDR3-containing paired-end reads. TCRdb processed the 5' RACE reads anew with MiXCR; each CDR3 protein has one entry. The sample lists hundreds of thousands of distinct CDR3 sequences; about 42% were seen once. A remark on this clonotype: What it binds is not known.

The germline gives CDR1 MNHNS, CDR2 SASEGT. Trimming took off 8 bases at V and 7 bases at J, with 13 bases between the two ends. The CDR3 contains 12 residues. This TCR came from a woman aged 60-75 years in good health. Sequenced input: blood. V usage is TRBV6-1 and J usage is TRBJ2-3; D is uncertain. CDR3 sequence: CASGNMGYTQYF. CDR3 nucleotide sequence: TGTGCCAGCGGCAACATGGGGTATACGCAGTATTTT.